This T cell receptor beta chain was sequenced during a study of cytomegalovirus exposure and HLA in healthy donors. CDR1 and CDR2 (germline): SQVTM, ANQGSEA. Trimming cost V 5 bases and J 1 base, with 11 bases left between them. The CDR3 consists of 13 residues. With respect to this clone: Its target is unknown.

General observations from the study: Later analysis demonstrated an association between a missense DCLRE1C variant and TCR beta V- and J-gene trimming. Analyzed later, most CMV-associated TCR beta chains appeared HLA-restricted. As a later analysis revealed, the rate of TCR association differed by HLA locus, with DRB1 most and HLA-C fewest.

Primers: 60 Vbeta forward and 13 Jbeta reverse. Method: immunoSEQ multiplex PCR; TCRdb's copy keeps in-frame clones and lacks some. Of more than 95,000 clones in the sample, around 10% were seen once. The rearrangement joins TRBV29-1 to TRBJ1-1, with D possibly matching TRBD1 (6 bases). This receptor was identified in a man between 40 and 49 years old in good health and CMV-seropositive. Specimen: PBMCs. Written as DNA, the CDR3 is TGCAGCGTTTGGACAGACAGGAACACTGAAGCTTTCTTT. This translates into CSVWTDRNTEAFF. Drawing the rest from reference TRBV29-1 and TRBJ1-1, the complete variable domain is SAVISQKPSRDICQRGTSLTIQCQVDSQVTMMFWYRQQPGQSLTLIATANQGSEATYESGFVIDKFPISRPNLTFSTLTVSNMSPEDSSIYLCSVWTDRNTEAFFGQGTRLTVV.